This entry is about one TCR beta chain. Only in-frame clones appear in the TCRdb table, and some are missing; sequencing was by immunoSEQ multiplex PCR. The table has under 250,000 clones, roughly 84% seen once. V was shortened by 0 bases and J by 14 bases, with 16 bases between the two germline ends. The germline gives CDR1 SGHDN, CDR2 FVKESK. This CDR3 spans 13 amino acids. The data originate from a study of blood T cell repertoires in COVID-19. Study in general: Nucleic acid was either cDNA or gDNA, and it came from T cells, B-cell-depleted T cells, or PBMCs.

This rearrangement joins TRBV14 to TRBJ2-5, with D unclear. Sequencing used peripheral blood. This TCR derives from a woman aged 55-69 years with acute or convalescent COVID-19. The CDR3: CASSQDVRVRAYF. The CDR3, as DNA: TGTGCCAGCAGCCAAGACGTCCGGGTCCGAGCCTACTTC.